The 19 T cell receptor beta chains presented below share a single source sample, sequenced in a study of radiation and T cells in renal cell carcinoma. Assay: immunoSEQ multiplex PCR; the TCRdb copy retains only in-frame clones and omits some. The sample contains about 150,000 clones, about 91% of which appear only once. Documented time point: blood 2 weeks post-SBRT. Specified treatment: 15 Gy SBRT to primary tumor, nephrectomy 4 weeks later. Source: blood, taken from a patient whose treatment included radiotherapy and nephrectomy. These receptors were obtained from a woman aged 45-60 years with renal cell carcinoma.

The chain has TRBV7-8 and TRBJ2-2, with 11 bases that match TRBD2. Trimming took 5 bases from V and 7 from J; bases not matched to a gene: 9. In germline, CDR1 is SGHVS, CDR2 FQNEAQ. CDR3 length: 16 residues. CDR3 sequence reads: CASSRVTSGDVGELFF. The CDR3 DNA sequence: TGTGCCAGCAGCCGCGTGACTAGCGGGGATGTCGGGGAGCTGTTTTTT.

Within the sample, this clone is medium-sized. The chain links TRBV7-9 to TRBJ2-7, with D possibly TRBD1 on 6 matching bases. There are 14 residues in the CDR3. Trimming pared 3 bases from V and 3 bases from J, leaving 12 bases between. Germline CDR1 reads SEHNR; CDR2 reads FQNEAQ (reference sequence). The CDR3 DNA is TGTGCCAGCAGCTTTTTAGAACAGGGCTACGAGCAGTACTTC. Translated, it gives CASSFLEQGYEQYF. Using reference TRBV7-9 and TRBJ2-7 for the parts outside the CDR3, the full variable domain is DTGVSQNPRHKITKRGQNVTFRCDPISEHNRLYWYRQTLGQGPEFLTYFQNEAQLEKSRLLSDRFSAERPKGSFSTLEIQRTEQGDSAMYLCASSFLEQGYEQYFGPGTRLTVT.

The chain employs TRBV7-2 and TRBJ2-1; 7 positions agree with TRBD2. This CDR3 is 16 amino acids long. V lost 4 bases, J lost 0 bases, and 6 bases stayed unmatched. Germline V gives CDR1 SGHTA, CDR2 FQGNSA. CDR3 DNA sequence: TGTGCCAGCAGCTCCCTCGGGGGGACCTCCTACAATGAGCAGTTCTTC. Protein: CASSSLGGTSYNEQFF. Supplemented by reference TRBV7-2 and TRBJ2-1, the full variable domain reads GAGVSQSPSNKVTEKGKDVELRCDPISGHTALYWYRQSLGQGLEFLIYFQGNSAPDKSGLPSDRFSAERTGGSVSTLTIQRTQQEDSAVYLCASSSLGGTSYNEQFFGPGTRLTVL.

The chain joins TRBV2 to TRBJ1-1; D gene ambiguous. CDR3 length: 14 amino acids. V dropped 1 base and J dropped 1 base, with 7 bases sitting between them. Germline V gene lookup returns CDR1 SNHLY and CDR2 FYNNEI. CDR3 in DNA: TGTGCCAGCAGTGAAGGGGTCAGGAACACTGAAGCTTTCTTT. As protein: CASSEGVRNTEAFF.

The CDR3 region has the DNA TGTGCCAGCAGCCCGAAAGACATGGCCCTCGGGGAGCTGTTTTTT. Amino acids: CASSPKDMALGELFF. The chain employs TRBV7-8 and TRBJ2-2; D call uncertain. The V and J ends lost 5 bases and 7 bases respectively, with 17 bases between them. This CDR3 is built from 15 residues. CDR1 is SGHVS and CDR2 is FQNEAQ in the germline V gene. The variable domain in full, completed from reference TRBV7-8 and TRBJ2-2, reads GAGVSQSPRYKVAKRGQDVALRCDPISGHVSLFWYQQALGQGPEFLTYFQNEAQLDKSGLPSDRFFAERPEGSVSTLKIQRTQQEDSAVYLCASSPKDMALGELFFGEGSRLTVL.

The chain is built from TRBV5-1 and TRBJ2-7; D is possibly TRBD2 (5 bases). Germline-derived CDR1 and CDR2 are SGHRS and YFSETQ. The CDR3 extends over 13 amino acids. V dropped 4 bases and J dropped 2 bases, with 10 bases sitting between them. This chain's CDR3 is CASSGIGTYEQYF. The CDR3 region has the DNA TGCGCCAGCAGCGGGATCGGGACCTACGAGCAGTACTTC.

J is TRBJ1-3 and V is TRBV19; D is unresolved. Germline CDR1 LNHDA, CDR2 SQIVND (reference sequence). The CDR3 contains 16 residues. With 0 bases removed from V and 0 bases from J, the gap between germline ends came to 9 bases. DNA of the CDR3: TGTGCCAGTAGTATAGATCCGGTGGACTCTGGAAACACCATATATTTT. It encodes CASSIDPVDSGNTIYF.

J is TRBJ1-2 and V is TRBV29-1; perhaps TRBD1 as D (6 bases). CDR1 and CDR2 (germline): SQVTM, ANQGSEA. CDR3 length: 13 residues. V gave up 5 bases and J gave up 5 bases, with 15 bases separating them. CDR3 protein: CSVYGQIPYGYTF. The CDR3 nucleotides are TGCAGCGTTTATGGACAGATCCCATATGGCTACACCTTC.

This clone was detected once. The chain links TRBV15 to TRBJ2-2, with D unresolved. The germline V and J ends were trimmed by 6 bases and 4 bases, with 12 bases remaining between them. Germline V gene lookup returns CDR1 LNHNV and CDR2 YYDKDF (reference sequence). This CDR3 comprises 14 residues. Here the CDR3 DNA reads TGTGCCACCAGAGGGCCGTGGGGCACCGGGGAGCTGTTTTTT. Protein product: CATRGPWGTGELFF.

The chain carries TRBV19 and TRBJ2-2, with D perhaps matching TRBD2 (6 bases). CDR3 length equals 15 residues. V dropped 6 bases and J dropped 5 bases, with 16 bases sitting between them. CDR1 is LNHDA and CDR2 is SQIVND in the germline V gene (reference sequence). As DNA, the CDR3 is TGTGCCAGTAGGGGAGGAGATCTGGGAACCGGGGAGCTGTTTTTT. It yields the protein CASRGGDLGTGELFF.

The CDR3 loop reads CASRMTGGWGAFF. The CDR3, as DNA: TGCGCCAGCAGGATGACAGGGGGTTGGGGAGCTTTCTTT. The chain uses TRBV10-2 and TRBJ1-1, with TRBD1 matching over 9 bases. The ends lost 6 bases at V and 10 bases at J; junction bases unmatched: 9. CDR1 and CDR2 from the germline V gene are WSHSY and SAAADI. The length of the CDR3 is 13 residues.

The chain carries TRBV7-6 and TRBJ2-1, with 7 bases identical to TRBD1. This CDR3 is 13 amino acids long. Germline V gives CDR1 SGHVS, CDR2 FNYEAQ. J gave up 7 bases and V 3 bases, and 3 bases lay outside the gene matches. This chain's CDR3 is CASSLTGSNEQFF. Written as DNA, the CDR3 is TGTGCCAGCAGCTTGACAGGGTCTAATGAGCAGTTCTTC.

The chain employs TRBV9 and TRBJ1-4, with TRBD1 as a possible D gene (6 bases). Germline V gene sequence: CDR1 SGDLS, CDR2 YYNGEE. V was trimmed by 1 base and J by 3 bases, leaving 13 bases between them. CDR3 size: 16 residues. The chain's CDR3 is CASSVLGARANEKLFF. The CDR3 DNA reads TGTGCCAGCAGCGTATTGGGGGCGCGGGCTAATGAAAAACTGTTTTTT.

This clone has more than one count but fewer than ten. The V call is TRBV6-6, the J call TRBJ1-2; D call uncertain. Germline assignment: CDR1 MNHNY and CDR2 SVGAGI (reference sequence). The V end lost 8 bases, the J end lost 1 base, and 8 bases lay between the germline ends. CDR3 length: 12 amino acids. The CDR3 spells CASRTVNYGYTF. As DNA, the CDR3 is TGTGCCAGCCGTACCGTTAACTATGGCTACACCTTC.

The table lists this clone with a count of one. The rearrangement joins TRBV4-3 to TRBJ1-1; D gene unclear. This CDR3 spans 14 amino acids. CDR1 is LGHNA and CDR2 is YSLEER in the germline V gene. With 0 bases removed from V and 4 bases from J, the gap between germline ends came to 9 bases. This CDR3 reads CASSQDHTVTEAFF. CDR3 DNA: TGCGCCAGCAGCCAAGATCATACGGTCACTGAAGCTTTCTTT.

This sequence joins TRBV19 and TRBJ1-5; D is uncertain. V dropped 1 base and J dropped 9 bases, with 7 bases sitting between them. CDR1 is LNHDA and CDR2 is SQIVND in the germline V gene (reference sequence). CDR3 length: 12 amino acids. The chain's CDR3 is CASSIGASPQHF. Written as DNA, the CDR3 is TGTGCCAGTAGTATAGGCGCCTCGCCCCAGCATTTT. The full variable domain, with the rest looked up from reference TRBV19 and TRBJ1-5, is DGGITQSPKYLFRKEGQNVTLSCEQNLNHDAMYWYRQDPGQGLRLIYYSQIVNDFQKGDIAEGYSVSREKKESFPLTVTSAQKNPTAFYLCASSIGASPQHFGDGTRLSIL.

Here the CDR3 reads CASSEGSLAIGPQHF. The CDR3 coding sequence is TGTGCCAGCAGTGAAGGCAGCTTAGCAATAGGGCCCCAGCATTTT. This chain uses TRBV2 with TRBJ1-5; D is unclear. CDR1 is SNHLY, CDR2 FYNNEI, per germline. CDR3 length: 15 amino acids. V lost 1 base to trimming and J lost 9 bases, with 16 bases between them.

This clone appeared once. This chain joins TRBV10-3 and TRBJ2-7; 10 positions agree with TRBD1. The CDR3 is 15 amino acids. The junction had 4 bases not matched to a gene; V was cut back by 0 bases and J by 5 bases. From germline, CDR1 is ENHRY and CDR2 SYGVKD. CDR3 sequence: CAISESRDRGHEQYF. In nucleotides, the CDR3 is TGTGCCATCAGTGAGTCGAGGGACAGGGGCCACGAGCAGTACTTC.

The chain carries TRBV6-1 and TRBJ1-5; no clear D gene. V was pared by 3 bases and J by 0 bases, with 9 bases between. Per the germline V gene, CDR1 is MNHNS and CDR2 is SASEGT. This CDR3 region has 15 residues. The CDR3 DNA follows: TGTGCCAGCAGTGAGGGCAGCTATAGCAATCAGCCCCAGCATTTT. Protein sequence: CASSEGSYSNQPQHF.